This TCR beta chain appears in the sequencing data of a study of PD-1 blockade in classical Hodgkin lymphoma. Overall study findings and caveats: Baseline TCR diversity was reportedly lower in newly diagnosed patients than in healthy donors. It was reported as lower still in relapsed/refractory patients.

Concerning this clone itself: Its antigen is not known.

Sequencing used immunoSEQ multiplex PCR; TCRdb keeps in-frame clones, though not all of them. The top ten clones hold 7.3% of a sample with about 20,000 clones, about 80% of them seen once. Time point: cycle 4 day 1 (C4D1), after about 6 weeks of nivolumab. Relapses following autologous stem cell transplantation were seen in all patients, with brentuximab vedotin exposure varying. Isolation of CD8+ T cells from thawed PBMCs used magnetic negative selection. The material sequenced was CD8+ T cells from blood, taken before the fourth cycle of nivolumab. The receptor's source is a human donor with classical Hodgkin lymphoma.

The DNA of the CDR3 is TGCGCCAGCAGCCGTGTCGACCGACCTTCCTACGAGCAGTACTTC. As protein: CASSRVDRPSYEQYF. The chain joins TRBV5-1 to TRBJ2-7; D call uncertain. CDR3 length: 15 amino acids. The germline V gene has CDR1 SGHRS and CDR2 YFSETQ. V lost 4 bases to trimming and J lost 1 base, with 15 bases between them.